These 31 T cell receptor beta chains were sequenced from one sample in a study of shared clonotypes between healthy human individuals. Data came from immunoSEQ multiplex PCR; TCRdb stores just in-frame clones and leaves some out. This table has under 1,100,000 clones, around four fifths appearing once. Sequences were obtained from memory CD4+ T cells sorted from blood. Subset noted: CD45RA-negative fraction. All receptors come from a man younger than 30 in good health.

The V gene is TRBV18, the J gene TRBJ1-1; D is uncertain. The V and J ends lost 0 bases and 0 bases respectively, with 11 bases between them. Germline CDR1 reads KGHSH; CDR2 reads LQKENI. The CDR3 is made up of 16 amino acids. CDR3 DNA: TGTGCCAGCTCACCACCCACTGTCCTCCTGAACACTGAAGCTTTCTTT. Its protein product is CASSPPTVLLNTEAFF.

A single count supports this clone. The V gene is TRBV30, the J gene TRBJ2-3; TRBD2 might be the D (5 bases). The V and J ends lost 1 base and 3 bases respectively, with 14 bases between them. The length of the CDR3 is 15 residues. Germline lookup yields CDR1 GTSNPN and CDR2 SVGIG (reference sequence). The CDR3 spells CAWSADSRRTDTQYF. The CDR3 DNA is TGTGCCTGGAGTGCAGACTCCCGGAGGACAGATACGCAGTATTTT.

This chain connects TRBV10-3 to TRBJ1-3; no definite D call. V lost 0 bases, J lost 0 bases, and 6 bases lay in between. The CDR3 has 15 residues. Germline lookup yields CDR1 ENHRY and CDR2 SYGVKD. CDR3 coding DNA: TGTGCCATCAGTGAGTCGGCTCGCTCTGGAAACACCATATATTTT. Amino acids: CAISESARSGNTIYF.

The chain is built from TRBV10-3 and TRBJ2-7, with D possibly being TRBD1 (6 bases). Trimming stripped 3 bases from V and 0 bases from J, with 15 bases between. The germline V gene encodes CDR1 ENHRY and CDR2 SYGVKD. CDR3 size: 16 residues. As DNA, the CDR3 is TGTGCCATCAGTGACTTACAGGGCGGAGGCTCCTACGAGCAGTACTTC. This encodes CAISDLQGGGSYEQYF.

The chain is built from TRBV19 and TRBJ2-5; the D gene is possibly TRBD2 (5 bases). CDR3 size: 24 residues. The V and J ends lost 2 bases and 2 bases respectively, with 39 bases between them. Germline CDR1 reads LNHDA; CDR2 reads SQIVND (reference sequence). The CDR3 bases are TGTGCCAGTAGTATACCCCTCGGACTCGTAGAGGCCCAGCCCTATTTGGGAATTCAAGAGACCCAGTACTTC. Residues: CASSIPLGLVEAQPYLGIQETQYF.

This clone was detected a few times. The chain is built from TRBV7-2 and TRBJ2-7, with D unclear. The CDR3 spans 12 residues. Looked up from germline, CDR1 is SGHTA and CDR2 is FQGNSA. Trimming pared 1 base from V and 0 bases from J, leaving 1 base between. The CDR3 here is CASSLVSYEQYF. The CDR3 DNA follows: TGTGCCAGCAGCTTAGTCTCCTACGAGCAGTACTTC.

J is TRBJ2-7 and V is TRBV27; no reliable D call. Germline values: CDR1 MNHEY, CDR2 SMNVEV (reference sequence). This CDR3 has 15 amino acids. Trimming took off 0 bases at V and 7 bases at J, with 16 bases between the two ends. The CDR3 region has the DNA TGTGCCAGCAGTTTATCCCCAGTGCCTGTTTCGGAGCAGTACTTC. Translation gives CASSLSPVPVSEQYF.

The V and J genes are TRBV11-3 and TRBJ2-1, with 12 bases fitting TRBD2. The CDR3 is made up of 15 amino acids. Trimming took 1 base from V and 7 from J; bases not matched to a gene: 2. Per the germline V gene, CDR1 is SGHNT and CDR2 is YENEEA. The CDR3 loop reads CASSLGLAGANEQFF. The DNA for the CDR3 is TGTGCCAGCAGCTTAGGACTAGCGGGAGCAAATGAGCAGTTCTTC.

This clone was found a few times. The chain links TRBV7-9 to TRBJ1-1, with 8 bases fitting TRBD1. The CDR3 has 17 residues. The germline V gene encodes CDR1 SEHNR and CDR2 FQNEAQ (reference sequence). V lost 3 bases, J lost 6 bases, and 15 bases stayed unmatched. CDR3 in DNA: TGTGCCAGCAGCTTTCCGACTCCTTTGGACAGGGCCGCTGAAGCTTTCTTT. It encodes CASSFPTPLDRAAEAFF.

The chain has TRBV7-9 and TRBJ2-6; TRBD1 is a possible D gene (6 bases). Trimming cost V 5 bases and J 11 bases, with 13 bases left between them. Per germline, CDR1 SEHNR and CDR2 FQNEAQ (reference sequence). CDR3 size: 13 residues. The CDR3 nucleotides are TGTGCCAGCAGCGCTGGCACAGGGCACGTCCTGACTTTC. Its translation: CASSAGTGHVLTF.

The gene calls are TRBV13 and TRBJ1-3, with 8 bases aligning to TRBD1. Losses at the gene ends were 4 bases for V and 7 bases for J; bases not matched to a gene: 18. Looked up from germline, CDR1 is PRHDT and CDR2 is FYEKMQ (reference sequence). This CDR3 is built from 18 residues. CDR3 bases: TGTGCCAGCAGCTCGCGAAAGAGAAACGACAGGGGTGGGAACACCATATATTTT. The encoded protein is CASSSRKRNDRGGNTIYF.

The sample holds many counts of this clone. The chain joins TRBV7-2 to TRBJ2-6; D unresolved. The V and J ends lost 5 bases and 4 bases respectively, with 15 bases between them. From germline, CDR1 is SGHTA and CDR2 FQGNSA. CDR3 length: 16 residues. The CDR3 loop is CASSPRRPGGANVLTF. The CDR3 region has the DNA TGTGCCAGCAGCCCCAGACGGCCCGGCGGGGCCAACGTCCTGACTTTC. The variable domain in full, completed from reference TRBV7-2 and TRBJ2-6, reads GAGVSQSPSNKVTEKGKDVELRCDPISGHTALYWYRQSLGQGLEFLIYFQGNSAPDKSGLPSDRFSAERTGGSVSTLTIQRTQQEDSAVYLCASSPRRPGGANVLTFGAGSRLTVL.

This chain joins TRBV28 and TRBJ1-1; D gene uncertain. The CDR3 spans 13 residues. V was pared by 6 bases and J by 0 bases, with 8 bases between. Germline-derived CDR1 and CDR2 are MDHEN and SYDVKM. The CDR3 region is CASSPTVNTEAFF. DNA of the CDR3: TGTGCCAGCAGCCCTACAGTGAACACTGAAGCTTTCTTT.

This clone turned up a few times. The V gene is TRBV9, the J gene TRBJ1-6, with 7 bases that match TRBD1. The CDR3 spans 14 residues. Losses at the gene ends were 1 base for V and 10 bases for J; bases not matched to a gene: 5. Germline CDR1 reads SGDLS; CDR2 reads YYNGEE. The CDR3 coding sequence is TGTGCCAGCAGCGTAAACGACAGGGACTCACCCCTCCACTTT. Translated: CASSVNDRDSPLHF.

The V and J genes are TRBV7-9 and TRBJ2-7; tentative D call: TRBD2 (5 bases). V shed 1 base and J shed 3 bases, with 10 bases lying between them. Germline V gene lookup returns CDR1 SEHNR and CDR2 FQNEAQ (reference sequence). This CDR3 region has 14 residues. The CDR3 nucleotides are TGTGCCAGCAGCTTAGGGACTCAAAACTACGAGCAGTACTTC. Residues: CASSLGTQNYEQYF.

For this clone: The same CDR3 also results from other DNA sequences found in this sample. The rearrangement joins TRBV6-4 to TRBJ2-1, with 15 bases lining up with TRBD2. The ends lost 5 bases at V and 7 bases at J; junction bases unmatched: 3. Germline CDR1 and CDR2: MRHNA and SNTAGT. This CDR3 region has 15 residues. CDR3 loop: CASSLGLAGGNEQFF. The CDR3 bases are TGTGCCAGCAGTTTGGGACTAGCGGGAGGTAATGAGCAGTTCTTC.

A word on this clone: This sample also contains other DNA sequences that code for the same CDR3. This CDR3 is CASSGGLGETQYF. CDR3 DNA: TGTGCCAGCAGTGGGGGTCTGGGAGAGACCCAGTACTTC. The V call is TRBV2, the J call TRBJ2-5; unclear D gene. The ends were cut back, 4 bases at V and 4 bases at J, with 10 bases in the middle. The CDR3 has 13 residues. The germline V gene has CDR1 SNHLY and CDR2 FYNNEI.

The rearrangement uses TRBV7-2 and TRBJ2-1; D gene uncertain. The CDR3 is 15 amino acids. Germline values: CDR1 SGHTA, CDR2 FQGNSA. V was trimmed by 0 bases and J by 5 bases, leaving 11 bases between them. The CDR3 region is CASSLAVASNNEQFF. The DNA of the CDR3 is TGTGCCAGCAGCTTAGCTGTGGCGAGTAACAATGAGCAGTTCTTC.

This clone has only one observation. CDR3 DNA sequence: TGTGCCAGCAGCTTGGTAAGGGGGCGGAACAATGAGCAGTTCTTC. This gives the protein CASSLVRGRNNEQFF. This sequence joins TRBV5-4 and TRBJ2-1, with 7 positions matching TRBD1. CDR3 length: 15 residues. The junction had 5 bases not matched to a gene; V was cut back by 0 bases and J by 5 bases. The germline gives CDR1 SGHNT, CDR2 YYREEE (reference sequence).

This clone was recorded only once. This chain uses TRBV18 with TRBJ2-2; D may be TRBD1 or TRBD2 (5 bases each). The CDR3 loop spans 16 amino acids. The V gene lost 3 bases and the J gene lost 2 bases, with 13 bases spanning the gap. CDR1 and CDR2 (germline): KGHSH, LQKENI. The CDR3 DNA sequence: TGTGCCAGCTCACCCCGGGGCGACTACAACACCGGGGAGCTGTTTTTT. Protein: CASSPRGDYNTGELFF.

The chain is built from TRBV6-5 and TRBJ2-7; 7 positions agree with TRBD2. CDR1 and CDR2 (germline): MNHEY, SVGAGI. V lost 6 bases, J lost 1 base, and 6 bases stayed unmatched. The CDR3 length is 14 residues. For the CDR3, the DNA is TGTGCCAGCAGATCTAGCGGCCTTTCCTACGAGCAGTACTTC. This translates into CASRSSGLSYEQYF.

The DNA of the CDR3 is TGTGCCAGCAGCCGACCGGGCGTCACAGATACGCAGTATTTT. This sequence encodes CASSRPGVTDTQYF. The chain has TRBV7-9 and TRBJ2-3; D is ambiguous. This CDR3 spans 14 amino acids. Germline V gene lookup returns CDR1 SEHNR and CDR2 FQNEAQ (reference sequence). Trimming took 5 bases from V and 2 from J, leaving 11 bases between them.

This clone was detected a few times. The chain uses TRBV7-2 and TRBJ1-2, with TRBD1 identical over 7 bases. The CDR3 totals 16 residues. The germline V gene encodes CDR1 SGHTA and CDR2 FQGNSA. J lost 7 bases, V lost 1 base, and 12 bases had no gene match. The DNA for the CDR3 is TGTGCCAGCAGCTTAGGATCACTAGGGGGCGTAAGTGGCTACACCTTC. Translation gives CASSLGSLGGVSGYTF.

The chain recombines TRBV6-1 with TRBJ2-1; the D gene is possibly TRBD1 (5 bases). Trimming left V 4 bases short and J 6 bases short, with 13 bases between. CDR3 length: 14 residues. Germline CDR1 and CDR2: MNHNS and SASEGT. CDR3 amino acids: CASSAGIWANEQFF. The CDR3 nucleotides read TGTGCCAGCAGTGCAGGGATTTGGGCCAATGAGCAGTTCTTC.

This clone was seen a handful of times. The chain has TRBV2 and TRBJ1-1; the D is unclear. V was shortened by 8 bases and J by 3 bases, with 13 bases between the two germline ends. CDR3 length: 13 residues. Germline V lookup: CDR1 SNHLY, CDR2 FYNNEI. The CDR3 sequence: CASWSGLDTEAFF. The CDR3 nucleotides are TGTGCCAGCTGGTCTGGGTTAGACACTGAAGCTTTCTTT.

The CDR3 DNA follows: TGTGCCAGCAGCGAGGACAGCTTCTATGGCTACACCTTC. It yields the protein CASSEDSFYGYTF. The V gene is TRBV9, the J gene TRBJ1-2; maybe TRBD1 (6 bases). Germline V gene sequence: CDR1 SGDLS, CDR2 YYNGEE. Between the trimmed V and J ends, which lost 3 bases and 4 bases, there was a span of 10 bases. The CDR3 is 13 amino acids.

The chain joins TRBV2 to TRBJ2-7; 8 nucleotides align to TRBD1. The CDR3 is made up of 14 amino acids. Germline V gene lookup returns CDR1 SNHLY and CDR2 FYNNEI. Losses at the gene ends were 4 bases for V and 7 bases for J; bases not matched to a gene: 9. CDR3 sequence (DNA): TGTGCCAGCAGTGGTTGGACAGGGTCAGGGGAGCAGTACTTC. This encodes CASSGWTGSGEQYF.

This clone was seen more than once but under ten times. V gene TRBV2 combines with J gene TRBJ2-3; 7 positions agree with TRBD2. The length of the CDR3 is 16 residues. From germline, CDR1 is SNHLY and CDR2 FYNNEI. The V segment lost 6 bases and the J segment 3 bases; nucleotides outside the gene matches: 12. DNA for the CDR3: TGTGCCAGCAGGGGTGGGCGGGAGTTTGCGACAGATACGCAGTATTTT. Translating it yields CASRGGREFATDTQYF. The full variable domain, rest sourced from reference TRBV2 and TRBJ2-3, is EPEVTQTPSHQVTQMGQEVILRCVPISNHLYFYWYRQILGQKVEFLVSFYNNEISEKSEIFDDQFSVERPDGSNFTLKIRSTKLEDSAMYFCASRGGREFATDTQYFGPGTRLTVL.

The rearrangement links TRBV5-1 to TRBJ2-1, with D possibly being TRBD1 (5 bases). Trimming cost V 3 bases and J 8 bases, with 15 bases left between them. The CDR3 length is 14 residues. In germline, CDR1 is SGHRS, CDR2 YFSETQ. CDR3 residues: CASSSGGHTDEQFF. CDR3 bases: TGCGCCAGCAGCTCTGGCGGACATACTGATGAGCAGTTCTTC.

This chain's CDR3 is CASSELDIYEQYF. The CDR3 DNA follows: TGTGCCAGCTCAGAATTAGACATTTACGAGCAGTACTTC. The chain links TRBV18 to TRBJ2-7; D not resolved. Trimming removed 5 bases from V and 4 bases from J, with 12 bases in between. CDR3 length equals 13 residues. CDR1 is KGHSH, CDR2 LQKENI, per germline.

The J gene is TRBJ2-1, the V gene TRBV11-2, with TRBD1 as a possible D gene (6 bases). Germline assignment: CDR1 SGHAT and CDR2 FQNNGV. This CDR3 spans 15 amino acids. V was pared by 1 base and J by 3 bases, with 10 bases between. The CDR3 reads CASSLGDRRYNEQFF. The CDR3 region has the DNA TGTGCCAGCAGCTTAGGTGACAGGCGCTACAATGAGCAGTTCTTC.